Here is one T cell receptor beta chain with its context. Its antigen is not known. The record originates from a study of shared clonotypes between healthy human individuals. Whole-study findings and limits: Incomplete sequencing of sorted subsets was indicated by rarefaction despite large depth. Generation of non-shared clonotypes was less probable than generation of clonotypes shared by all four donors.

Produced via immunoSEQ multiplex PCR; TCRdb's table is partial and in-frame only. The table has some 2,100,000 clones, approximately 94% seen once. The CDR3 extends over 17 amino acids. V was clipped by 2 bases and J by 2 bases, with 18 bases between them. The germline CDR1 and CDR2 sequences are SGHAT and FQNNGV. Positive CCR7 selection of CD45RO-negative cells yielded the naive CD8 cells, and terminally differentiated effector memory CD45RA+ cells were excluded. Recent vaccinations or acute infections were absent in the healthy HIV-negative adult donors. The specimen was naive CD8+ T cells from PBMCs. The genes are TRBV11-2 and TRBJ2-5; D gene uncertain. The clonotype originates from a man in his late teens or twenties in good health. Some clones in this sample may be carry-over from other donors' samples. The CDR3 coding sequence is TGTGCCAGCAGCTTAAAGGACGGAGTACCGATACAAGAGACCCAGTACTTC. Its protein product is CASSLKDGVPIQETQYF. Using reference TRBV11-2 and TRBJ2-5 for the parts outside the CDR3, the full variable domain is EAGVAQSPRYKIIEKRQSVAFWCNPISGHATLYWYQQILGQGPKLLIQFQNNGVVDDSQLPKDRFSAERLKGVDSTLKIQPAKLEDSAVYLCASSLKDGVPIQETQYFGPGTRLLVL.